This T cell receptor beta chain was recorded in a study of T-cell reconstitution after alpha-beta-depleted transplantation in children. The V and J ends lost 5 bases and 1 base respectively, with 20 bases between them. The CDR3 consists of 17 residues. CDR1 is SGHTA, CDR2 FQGNSA, per germline. TCRbeta library preparation incorporated unique molecular identifiers. TCRdb called the PCR reads again in MiXCR, with one record for every CDR3 protein. Among about 610,000 distinct CDR3 sequences, 8% to 11% were seen once, and the ten largest hold less than 5%. In this sample, this clonotype turned up many times.

Sequences were derived from PBMCs from the stem cell graft donor, sampled from the stem cell graft. This clonotype was obtained from a human donor who donated a stem cell graft to a child with acute myeloid leukemia. The chain links TRBV7-2 to TRBJ1-2, with no clear D. CDR3 DNA sequence: TGTGCCAGCAGCGAGGGCCTAACAGAAGGATATAACTATGGCTACACCTTC. This codes for CASSEGLTEGYNYGYTF.